This TCR beta chain originates from a study of blood T cells in healthy people across ages. A second about 7 to 12 cycle PCR used barcoded and J-beta primers. TCRdb processed the 5' RACE reads anew with MiXCR; each CDR3 protein has one entry. The repertoire consists of over 750,000 distinct CDR3 sequences, with more than 20% occurring once and the leading ten covering more than 8.5%. This clonotype was counted between two and nine times. With 5 bases clipped from V and 1 base from J, the junction kept 7 bases outside the gene matches. The CDR3 covers 16 residues. Per the germline V gene, CDR1 is MDHEN and CDR2 is SYDVKM. This sample also belongs to another study, concerning T cells of mothers and their children. That investigation notes: Thymic selection molds TCR recombination products alike in related and unrelated pairs.

The V gene is TRBV28, the J gene TRBJ2-2; 7 nucleotides agree with TRBD1. The specimen was blood. The clonotype comes from a boy aged 5-17 years in good health. The CDR3 reads CASSLFGTENTGELFF. CDR3 DNA sequence: TGTGCCAGCAGTCTATTCGGGACAGAGAACACCGGGGAGCTGTTTTTT.